These 17 T cell receptor beta chains were sequenced from one sample in a study of blood T cells in healthy people across ages. Primed by a sample-barcoded 5' primer and a J-beta primer mix, a second PCR proceeded for roughly 7 to 12 cycles. Each CDR3 protein gets one entry after TCRdb re-called the 5' RACE reads with MiXCR. The data hold hundreds of thousands of distinct CDR3 sequences, with 25% to 35% observed a single time. Sequenced material: blood. All receptors derive from a woman aged 80 or over in good health.

The chain combines TRBV12-3 or TRBV12-4 with TRBJ1-1, with D unclear. The length of the CDR3 is 14 residues. Trimming removed 2 bases at V and 0 bases at J, with 7 bases between. CDR3 sequence: CASSLYSVNTEAFF. The DNA for the CDR3 is TGTGCCAGCAGTTTATACAGCGTGAACACTGAAGCTTTCTTT.

This clonotype has a count of ten or more. The genes are TRBV3-1 and TRBJ1-6; D unclear. V shed 3 bases and J shed 7 bases, with 7 bases lying between them. Germline lookup yields CDR1 LGHDT and CDR2 YNNKEL (reference sequence). The CDR3 consists of 13 residues. CDR3 in amino acids: CASSQQRNSPLHF. In nucleotides, the CDR3 is TGTGCCAGCAGCCAGCAGAGAAATTCACCCCTCCACTTT.

Note on this clonotype: A clone one base away is much larger, so this may be a read error. V usage is TRBV5-1 and J usage is TRBJ2-7; no clear D gene. The V gene lost 0 bases and the J gene lost 7 bases, with 17 bases spanning the gap. Germline CDR1 and CDR2: SGHRS and YFSETQ. This CDR3 spans 15 amino acids. In nucleotides, the CDR3 is TGCGCCAGCAGCTTGGGGGTTCAAGGCTACAATGAGCAGTACTTC. Amino acids: CASSLGVQGYNEQYF.

The rearrangement uses TRBV6-6 and TRBJ2-1; no firm D call. The J call is in doubt because the DNA end fits TRBJ2-7 better. This CDR3 is built from 14 residues. Germline assignment: CDR1 MNHNY and CDR2 SVGAGI (reference sequence). As DNA, the CDR3 is TGTGCCAGCAGTTACGGGGTCCTTTGGGATGAGCAGTACTTC. It translates to CASSYGVLWDEQYF.

This chain links TRBV5-1 with TRBJ2-1; 10 nucleotides align to TRBD1. CDR3 length: 15 residues. Germline loops: CDR1 SGHRS, CDR2 YFSETQ. V lost 3 bases to trimming and J lost 13 bases; unmatched junction nucleotides: 13. The CDR3 region is CASSWGTGAQETQFF. The CDR3 region has the DNA TGCGCCAGCAGCTGGGGGACAGGGGCACAAGAGACCCAGTTCTTC.

The sample holds a few counts of this clonotype. This may be a read error: a much more frequent sequence differs by one nucleotide. CDR3 amino acids: CSASGSSSYNEQYF. The DNA of the CDR3 is TGCAGTGCTAGCGGATCGAGCTCCTACAATGAGCAGTACTTC. The chain combines TRBV20-1 with TRBJ2-1; D not resolved. The end of the DNA aligns better with TRBJ2-7, so the J call may be wrong. CDR3 length equals 14 residues. Germline V gene sequence: CDR1 DFQATT, CDR2 SNEGSKA (reference sequence).

This clonotype was seen once. This sequence may be a read error, since a much larger clone differs from it by one base. This sequence joins TRBV12-3 or TRBV12-4 and TRBJ2-3; the match to TRBD1 covers 8 bases. The trim removed 3 bases at V and 4 bases at J, leaving 6 bases unmatched. This CDR3 region has 15 residues. Here the CDR3 reads CASSLGQASADTQYF. As DNA, the CDR3 is TGTGCCAGCAGTTTGGGACAGGCCAGCGCAGATACGCAGTATTTT.

The chain joins TRBV10-3 to TRBJ1-2, with a tentative D call TRBD1 (5 bases). V was pared by 2 bases and J by 6 bases, with 16 bases between. The CDR3 totals 15 residues. The V gene's germline CDR1 is ENHRY and CDR2 SYGVKD. CDR3 nucleotide sequence: TGTGCCATCAGTGAGCAACTAACAGGAGGGGATGGCTACACCTTC. Its translation is CAISEQLTGGDGYTF.

The sample holds a few counts of this clonotype. The chain joins TRBV6-2 or TRBV6-3 to TRBJ1-1; 8 bases fit TRBD1. V dropped 5 bases and J dropped 0; count of bases not matched to a gene: 8. Germline-derived CDR1 and CDR2 are MNHEY and SVGEGT. This CDR3 has 16 amino acids. The CDR3 DNA reads as TGTGCCAGCAGTCGACCAGACAGGGGATTGAACACTGAAGCTTTCTTT. Translated: CASSRPDRGLNTEAFF.

This clonotype was observed at least ten times. The V gene is TRBV20-1, the J gene TRBJ2-3, with TRBD2 matching 10 bases. Germline lookup yields CDR1 DFQATT and CDR2 SNEGSKA (reference sequence). The CDR3 runs 14 residues. Trimming took 5 bases from V and 5 from J; bases not matched to a gene: 7. The CDR3 nucleotides read TGCAGTGCTTTGCTAGCGGGGGTAGAAGATACGCAGTATTTT. Encoded protein: CSALLAGVEDTQYF.

The chain uses TRBV5-1 and TRBJ2-2; D possibly corresponds to TRBD1 (6 bases). Per the germline V gene, CDR1 is SGHRS and CDR2 is YFSETQ. The V end was cut by 0 bases, the J end by 4 bases, with 13 bases between. This CDR3 contains 16 residues. CDR3 amino acids: CASSLDIGGSTGELFF. The CDR3 region has the DNA TGCGCCAGCAGCTTGGACATAGGGGGTTCCACCGGGGAGCTGTTTTTT.

This clonotype showed up many times. The gene calls are TRBV28 and TRBJ2-3; TRBD2 aligns across 14 bases. The junction had 6 bases not matched to a gene; V was cut back by 4 bases and J by 0 bases. CDR3 length equals 18 residues. Looked up from germline, CDR1 is MDHEN and CDR2 is SYDVKM. CDR3 residues: CASSSGLAGVPSTDTQYF. CDR3 nucleotide sequence: TGTGCCAGCAGTTCGGGACTAGCGGGGGTCCCTAGCACAGATACGCAGTATTTT.

This chain links TRBV5-4 with TRBJ2-1; D possibly matches TRBD1 or TRBD2 (5 bases each). Germline values: CDR1 SGHNT, CDR2 YYREEE (reference sequence). This CDR3 spans 15 amino acids. V was trimmed by 0 bases and J by 2 bases, leaving 9 bases between them. The CDR3 loop is CASSLGDAAYNEQFF. The CDR3 nucleotides are TGTGCCAGCAGCTTGGGGGACGCGGCCTACAATGAGCAGTTCTTC.

This clonotype came up many times. V and J are TRBV3-1 and TRBJ1-2; 8 bases fit TRBD1. Germline CDR1 LGHDT, CDR2 YNNKEL (reference sequence). CDR3 length: 17 residues. The junction had 11 bases not matched to a gene; V was cut back by 0 bases and J by 5 bases. DNA for the CDR3: TGTGCCAGCAGCCAAGACCCAACTTCGGACAGGGCTTATGGCTACACCTTC. Translated: CASSQDPTSDRAYGYTF.

This clonotype appeared many times. The chain has TRBV6-5 and TRBJ2-7; 8 bases are a match to TRBD1. Germline V gives CDR1 MNHEY, CDR2 SVGAGI. Unmatched junction bases numbered 4, after V lost 6 bases and J lost 3 bases. The CDR3 has 13 amino acids. CDR3 protein: CASRDRASYEQYF. Here the CDR3 DNA reads TGTGCCAGCAGGGACAGGGCTAGCTACGAGCAGTACTTC.

This clonotype was counted ten times or more. V and J are TRBV5-1 and TRBJ1-2; 7 bases map to TRBD1. Trimming at V came to 3 bases and at J to 1 base, leaving 9 bases not matched to a gene. The CDR3 has 16 amino acids. Germline CDR1 reads SGHRS; CDR2 reads YFSETQ. CDR3 sequence reads: CASSSGDRVNNYGYTF. Written as DNA, the CDR3 is TGCGCCAGCAGCTCGGGGGACAGAGTCAATAACTATGGCTACACCTTC.

This clonotype showed up many times. This may come from a read error, since a much larger clone is one base off. The rearrangement links TRBV4-2 to TRBJ2-1; 8 bases match TRBD1. The better agreement between TRBJ2-7 and the DNA end casts doubt on the J call. The CDR3 has 15 residues. Germline loops: CDR1 LGHNA, CDR2 YNFKEQ. CDR3 DNA: TGTGCCAGCAGCCAAGGGGGACAGGTCTACAATGAGCAGTACTTC. Amino acids: CASSQGGQVYNEQYF.